The source of this T cell receptor (beta chain) is a study of T cells after yellow fever vaccination. Making TCR cDNA involved 5'RACE template switching, which added UMIs and a universal primer site. One entry per CDR3 protein, called by TCRdb with MiXCR from the 5' RACE reads. The sample includes 95,000 to 150,000 distinct CDR3 sequences, 8.9% of them seen just once. Points from the study as a whole: Most clones from primary vaccination resurfaced after the booster (96% CD4, less than 90% CD8).

Of note for this clonotype: Its specificity is not known.

Per germline, CDR1 MNHEY and CDR2 SVGEGT. This CDR3 spans 16 amino acids. Trimming stripped 7 bases from V and 1 base from J, with 19 bases between. The chain is built from TRBV6-2 or TRBV6-3 and TRBJ1-1, with D unresolved. The starting material was CD8+ T cells sorted from PBMCs, obtained on the day of the yellow fever booster vaccination. The receptor comes from a man younger than 35 who received the YFV17D yellow fever vaccine. The CDR3 DNA reads as TGTGCCAGCACCAGCTTCCGAGGGTTGTGGAACACTGAAGCTTTCTTT. Translated, it gives CASTSFRGLWNTEAFF.